These 9 T cell receptor beta chains originate from one sample sequenced in a study of spatial heterogeneity in lung cancer. Whole-study results and caveats: Mutation counts in tumors were tracked by counts of expanded intratumoral alpha and beta TCRs.

Their specific antigens are unknown. The time point was: sample taken at primary tumor resection. TCRdb reprocessed the 5' RACE reads with MiXCR, giving one entry per CDR3 protein. Here the sample spans roughly 17,000 distinct CDR3 sequences, 6.5% to 8.5% being singletons. Sequencing was performed on lung tumor tissue, taken at surgery. The receptors here all came from a female donor with early-stage non-small cell lung cancer.

This clonotype showed up many times. This beta chain is an unintended read in a library built for alpha chains; its size means little. The V call is TRBV7-8, the J call TRBJ2-7, with a possible D match to TRBD1 (6 bases). The V gene's germline CDR1 is SGHVS and CDR2 FQNEAQ. V was trimmed by 0 bases and J by 6 bases, leaving 18 bases between them. The CDR3 is 16 residues long. The CDR3 loop is CASSLAGPGATREQYF. As DNA, the CDR3 is TGTGCCAGCAGCTTAGCGGGGCCAGGGGCTACTCGCGAGCAGTACTTC.

In the case of this clonotype: Found in a library prepared for alpha chains, this beta chain is an off-target read, and its abundance has little meaning. The V gene is TRBV5-1, the J gene TRBJ2-2, with a possible D match to TRBD2 (6 bases). The V and J ends lost 4 bases and 2 bases respectively, with 9 bases between them. The CDR3 covers 14 residues. Germline-derived CDR1 and CDR2 are SGHRS and YFSETQ. The CDR3 DNA follows: TGCGCCAGCAGCGCCGGACTAAACACCGGGGAGCTGTTTTTT. It is translated as CASSAGLNTGELFF.

This clonotype was observed a single time. A much more abundant neighbour one base away suggests this may be a read error. This beta chain is an unintended read in a library built for alpha chains; its size means little. The gene calls are TRBV12-3 or TRBV12-4 and TRBJ1-2; the match to TRBD1 covers 8 bases. V trimming: 7 bases; J trimming: 12 bases; junction bases outside the gene matches: 10. This CDR3 comprises 12 residues. The CDR3 here is CASNILRQGNTF. Here the CDR3 DNA reads TGTGCCAGCAATATCCTGCGACAGGGGAACACCTTC.

This clonotype was seen a few times. As an off-target read in a library built for alpha chains, this beta chain has a frequency of little significance. The chain has TRBV20-1 and TRBJ2-7; TRBD1 agrees at 7 bases. Trimming cost V 5 bases and J 4 bases; bases outside gene matches: 11. The CDR3 has 14 residues. Germline CDR1 reads DFQATT; CDR2 reads SNEGSKA (reference sequence). Here the CDR3 DNA reads TGCAGTGCTCGGTCCGGGACAGCCTTATACGAGCAGTACTTC. This translates into CSARSGTALYEQYF.

Ten or more counts support this clonotype. This beta chain represents an off-target read in a library built for alpha chains; its size is of limited meaning. This chain uses TRBV28 with TRBJ2-3; D ambiguous. CDR3 length: 18 amino acids. V dropped 2 bases and J dropped 0 bases, with 18 bases sitting between them. CDR1 and CDR2 from the germline V gene are MDHEN and SYDVKM. The CDR3 nucleotides are TGTGCCAGCAGTTTAAGGCTTGACTCCGGAGTGAGCACAGATACGCAGTATTTT. Translated: CASSLRLDSGVSTDTQYF.

At least ten counts were recorded for this clonotype. Found in a library prepared for alpha chains, this beta chain is an off-target read, and its abundance has little meaning. The chain recombines TRBV7-2 with TRBJ1-2; no firm D call. Looked up from germline, CDR1 is SGHTA and CDR2 is FQGNSA. The CDR3 contains 11 residues. V was pared by 7 bases and J by 8 bases, with 11 bases between. This chain's CDR3 is CASNEARGYTF. As DNA, the CDR3 is TGTGCCAGCAACGAAGCTAGGGGCTACACCTTC.

This clonotype has ten or more counts. This beta chain lies outside the target of a library built for alpha chains; its clone size means little. This chain links TRBV2 with TRBJ2-7; perhaps D is TRBD1 or TRBD2 (5 bases each). The CDR3 covers 13 residues. The germline gives CDR1 SNHLY, CDR2 FYNNEI. Trimming stripped 8 bases from V and 5 bases from J, with 16 bases between. This chain's CDR3 is CASCYSRGDEQYF. CDR3 sequence (DNA): TGTGCCAGCTGTTACAGCCGGGGCGACGAGCAGTACTTC.

Comment on this clonotype: Being off target in a library aimed at alpha chains, this beta chain has a size of little meaning. The rearrangement uses TRBV20-1 and TRBJ2-3, with TRBD2 identical over 8 bases. Germline CDR1 DFQATT, CDR2 SNEGSKA (reference sequence). The trim removed 3 bases at V and 2 bases at J, leaving 7 bases unmatched. This CDR3 contains 15 residues. CDR3 nucleotides: TGCAGTGCTAGTCCCAGCGGGGGAAACACAGATACGCAGTATTTT. The encoded protein is CSASPSGGNTDTQYF.

On this clonotype itself: Because this beta chain is a stray read in a library intended to capture alpha chains, its abundance should not be given much weight. The genes are TRBV20-1 and TRBJ2-2; 10 positions match TRBD2. The CDR3 is 18 amino acids. Germline V gene lookup returns CDR1 DFQATT and CDR2 SNEGSKA (reference sequence). The junction had 11 bases not matched to a gene; V was cut back by 0 bases and J by 4 bases. The CDR3 bases are TGCAGTGCTAGAGATGTCGCCGCGAGACTAGCGGGCACCGGGGAGCTGTTTTTT. This encodes CSARDVAARLAGTGELFF.